This TCR beta chain originates from a study of blood T cell repertoires in COVID-19. Study-wide context: Spain, Italy and the United States supplied samples that represented acute and convalescent COVID-19.

Data came from immunoSEQ multiplex PCR; TCRdb stores just in-frame clones and leaves some out. The table shows some 180,000 clones, with about 85% occurring only once. Germline V gene sequence: CDR1 MNHNS, CDR2 SASEGT. CDR3 length: 14 residues. After removal of 2 bases from V and 4 bases from J, the junction contained 4 bases not matched to a gene. The chain recombines TRBV6-1 with TRBJ1-2; 7 bases are shared with TRBD1. The sample consisted of peripheral blood. This receptor was identified in a man in his 60s with active or convalescent COVID-19. CDR3 amino acids: CASSEKPGGYGYTF. The CDR3 region has the DNA TGTGCCAGCAGTGAAAAACCAGGGGGCTATGGCTACACCTTC.